These T cell receptor beta chains were read from a single sample in a study of blood T cell repertoires in COVID-19. Clones were read by immunoSEQ multiplex PCR, and TCRdb kept only the in-frame ones, dropping some. This sample has a few hundred thousand clones, with 70% to 90% found just once. The sequenced sample was PBMCs or T cells enriched from blood (not recorded which). The source is a woman in her 40s with acute COVID-19. The conserved cysteine and the conserved F or W are not part of the CDR3 here.

j_call v_call cdr3_aa
TRBJ1-1 TRBV27 ASSSASRVGTEAF
TRBJ2-7 TRBV5-1 ASSLGVGETYEQY
TRBJ2-1 TRBV4-3 ASSQDVALEQF
TRBJ1-3 TRBV4-1 ASSQGDGGTGAQNTIY
TRBJ2-2 TRBV5-4 ARSFSNTGELF
TRBJ1-2 TRBV30 AWSQGAQGYT
TRBJ1-1 TRBV6-5 ASGWGGTEAF
TRBJ1-2 TRBV28 ASSYLSGGYGYT
TRBJ1-2 TRBV19 ASSIDEVRGYT
TRBJ1-4 TRBV28 ASSLSSTAQEKLF
TRBJ1-2 TRBV27 ASSPRSGVGYGYT
TRBJ1-5 TRBV6-1 ASSEMGGSNQPQH
TRBJ2-4 TRBV9 ASSVEGRAGIQY
TRBJ1-2 TRBV27 ASSPSSNYGYT
TRBJ2-1 TRBV3-1/TRBV3-2 ASSQAVRGNEQF
TRBJ1-2 TRBV2 ASSRMSNYGYT
TRBJ1-6 TRBV5-1 ASSLTTTGNSPLH
TRBJ2-6 TRBV7-2 ASSLGPRAMGSGANVLT
TRBJ1-1 TRBV12-3/TRBV12-4 ASSFQLAEAF
TRBJ1-3 TRBV11-2 ASSFRTGRGNTIY
TRBJ2-5 TRBV3-1/TRBV3-2 ASSRYETSGGAPQETQY
TRBJ2-2 TRBV7-7 ASSKTGANTGELF
TRBJ2-5 TRBV4-1 ASSQGQGWETQY
TRBJ2-1 TRBV5-4 ASSPKRGGYNEQF
TRBJ1-6 TRBV29-1 SVEDSNALH
TRBJ1-1 TRBV29-1 SVEPGSEAF
TRBJ1-4 TRBV5-1 ASSPFAFGTGSKKLF
TRBJ1-2 TRBV24-1 ATSAQERGEYGYT
TRBJ2-7 TRBV7-2 ASSLRWGTGGYEQY
TRBJ2-3 TRBV30 AWSKTPSTDTQY
TRBJ1-1 TRBV30 AWSYTNTEAF
TRBJ2-4 TRBV12-5 ASGTLGQGLAKNIQY
TRBJ1-3 TRBV11-2 ASSLVEQGALDGNTIY
TRBJ1-5 TRBV12-5 ASGLVQGDGNQPQH
TRBJ1-4 TRBV25-1 ASSDRGGEKLF
TRBJ2-7 TRBV18 ASSPLSLAGGEQY
TRBJ2-1 TRBV7-2 ASSLGLAAYNEQF
TRBJ1-5 TRBV6-2/TRBV6-3 ASSPQSRQPQH